This TCR beta chain was sequenced in a study of T-cell reconstitution after alpha-beta-depleted transplantation in children. Study conclusions and caveats: The origin of alpha-beta T cells about two months after transplant was reportedly several hundred expanded graft clones. A year post-transplant, T-cell counts and diversity derived mostly from newly produced T cells.

Regarding this clonotype: No antigen is known for it.

Preparing the TCRbeta library involved the use of unique molecular identifiers. A single record per CDR3 protein comes from TCRdb applying MiXCR to the PCR reads. The repertoire consists of 130,000 to 150,000 distinct CDR3 sequences, with 8.8% occurring once and the leading ten covering about a sixth. Trimming took 3 bases from V and 0 from J; bases not matched to a gene: 5. Germline CDR1 is DFQATT and CDR2 is SNEGSKA (reference sequence). This CDR3 region has 16 residues. This clonotype was obtained from a female patient aged 2-15 years who had a stem cell transplant for congenital amegakaryocytic thrombocytopenia, so the T cells may come from the graft donor. Here the sequenced sample was PBMCs, mostly from graft donor cells, taken 180 days after TCRalphabeta/CD19-depleted stem cell transplant. The chain is built from TRBV20-1 and TRBJ2-1, with TRBD2 identical over 10 bases. The CDR3 DNA is TGCAGTGCTAGTTCTCTAGCGGGGGACTCCTACAATGAGCAGTTCTTC. The encoded protein is CSASSLAGDSYNEQFF.